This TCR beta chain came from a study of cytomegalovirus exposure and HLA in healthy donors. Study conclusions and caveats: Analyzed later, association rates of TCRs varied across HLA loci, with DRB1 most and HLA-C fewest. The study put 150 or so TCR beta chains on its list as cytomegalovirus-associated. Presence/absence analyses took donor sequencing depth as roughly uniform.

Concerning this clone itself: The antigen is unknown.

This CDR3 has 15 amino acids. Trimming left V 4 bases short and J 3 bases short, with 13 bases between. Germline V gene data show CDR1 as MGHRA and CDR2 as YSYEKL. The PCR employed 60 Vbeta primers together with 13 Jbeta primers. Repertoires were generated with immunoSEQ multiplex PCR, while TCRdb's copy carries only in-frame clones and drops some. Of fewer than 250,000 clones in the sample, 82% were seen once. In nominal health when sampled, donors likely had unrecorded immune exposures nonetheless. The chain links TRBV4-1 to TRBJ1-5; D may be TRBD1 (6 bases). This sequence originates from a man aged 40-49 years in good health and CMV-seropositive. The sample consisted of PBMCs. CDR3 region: CASSPGTSNNQPQHF. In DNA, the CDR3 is TGCGCCAGCAGCCCCGGGACATCAAACAATCAGCCCCAGCATTTT.